This T cell receptor beta chain appears in the sequencing data of a study of graft-versus-host responses after intestinal transplantation. Whole-study findings and limits: Early post-transplant falls in HvG clones accompanied the peak levels of circulating GvH clones. High graft-versus-host to host-versus-graft clonal ratios were found in allografts of patients who had graft-donor T cell macrochimerism.

The authors seeded around 200,000 CFSE-labeled responder cells together with around 200,000 irradiated stimulator cells tagged with violet dye. Profiling relied on immunoSEQ multiplex PCR, and the TCRdb table lists in-frame clones only, not all of them. The profile shows roughly 20,000 clones, 38% of them singletons. The CDR3 extends over 15 amino acids. CDR1 is SNHLY, CDR2 FYNNEI, per germline. With V trimmed by 5 bases and J by 0 bases, 1 base remained unmatched. The chain recombines TRBV2 with TRBJ2-1, with 10 bases aligning to TRBD2. The TCR was taken from a human patient who received an intestinal transplant. The starting material was alloreactive CD4+ T cells from a mixed lymphocyte reaction culture, obtained before intestinal transplant. Subset noted: CFSE-low proliferating T cells sorted from roughly 6-day pre-transplant mixed lymphocyte reaction (GvH or HvG direction). The CDR3 reads CASSSSGGSYNEQFF. The CDR3 nucleotides read TGTGCCAGCAGTTCTAGCGGGGGCTCCTACAATGAGCAGTTCTTC.